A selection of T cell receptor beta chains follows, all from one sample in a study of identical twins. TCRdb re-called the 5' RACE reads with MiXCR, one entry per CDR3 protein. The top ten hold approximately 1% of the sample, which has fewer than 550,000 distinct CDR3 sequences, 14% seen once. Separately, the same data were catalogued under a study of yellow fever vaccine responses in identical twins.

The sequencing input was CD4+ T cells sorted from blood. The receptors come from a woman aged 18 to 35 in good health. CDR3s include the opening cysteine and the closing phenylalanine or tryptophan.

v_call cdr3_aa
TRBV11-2 CASSLLPSGRALSTDTQYF
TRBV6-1 CASSRDDSLWTYEQYF
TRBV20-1 CSASPRGSPSSYEQYF
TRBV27 CASTRGLGFSTDTQYF
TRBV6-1 CASSRGGAEETQYF
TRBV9 CASSGGLGAKILGYNEQFF
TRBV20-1 CSVQGSGNQPQHF
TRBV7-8 CASSLGGDRENIQYF
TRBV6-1 CASSRGQAIQETQYF
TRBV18 CASSPLQGNNSPLHF
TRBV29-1 CSVGKGQGVSYEQYF
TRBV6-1 CASRINHSYNEQFF
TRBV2 CASSRNSIYEQYF
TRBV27 CASSPQLAGVYEQYF
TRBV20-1 CSARAGLAGESYNEQFF
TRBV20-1 CSAIQGAWAEAFF
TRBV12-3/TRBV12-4 CASSTGTNNEQFF
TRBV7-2 CASSRTGDNYGYTF
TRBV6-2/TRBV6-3 CASGGFNEQFF
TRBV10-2 CASLRQVEETQYF
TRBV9 CASSVDPRGVGDYNEQFF
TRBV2 CASKEESSYEQYF
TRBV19 CASRTGGLSSYNEQFF
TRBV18 CASSPGGETQFF
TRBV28 CASSLVRGVRETQYF
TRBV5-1 CASASTGNTIYF
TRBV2 CASSYLMSAKGAGELFF
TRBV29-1 CSVARGGGEQYF
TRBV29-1 CSVEPGAETQYF
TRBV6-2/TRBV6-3 CASSYETRGIYGYTF
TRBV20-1 CSAGAGGPYEQYF
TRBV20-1 CSARSGGKETQYF
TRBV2 CASKGGDRNEQFF
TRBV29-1 CSVHGTGSNEQYF
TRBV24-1 CATSAVAHSYNEQFF
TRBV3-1 CASSRSSGGTTDTQYF
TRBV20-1 CSAVPSGGGETQYF
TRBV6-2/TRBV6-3 CASSKLGLLGNEQFF
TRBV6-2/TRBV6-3 CASNGQAKETQYF
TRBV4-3 CASSQELGQGGSPLHF
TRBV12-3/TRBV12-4 CASSLGREAHEQYF
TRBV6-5 CASSYLGRNQPQHF
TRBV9 CASSVGTGGNSPLHF
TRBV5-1 CASSLGDGPNQPQHF
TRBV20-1 CSTGQGNQPQHF
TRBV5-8 CASIAPKLWARRYEQYF
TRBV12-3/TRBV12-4 CASSSRGGGSPLHF
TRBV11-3 CASSFLRTGELFF
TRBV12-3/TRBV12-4 CASSRRDSHNQPQHF
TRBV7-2 CASSLDRAEQFF
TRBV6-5 CASSYSRQATEAFF
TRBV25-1 CASSEQNYHEQYF
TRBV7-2 CASSLPAHSAYNEQFF
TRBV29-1 CSVVGSGRDMGTQYF
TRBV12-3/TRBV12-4 CASSSSPRDTQYF